This is a list of T cell receptor beta chains from one sample in a study of blood T cell repertoires in COVID-19. Libraries were prepared by immunoSEQ multiplex PCR; TCRdb keeps only in-frame clonotypes and omits some of them. This sample has about 220,000 clones; roughly 80% occur once, and the top ten carry approximately 1.4%. The material sequenced was PBMCs or T cells enriched from blood (not recorded which). Source of these receptors: a woman aged 40 to 50 with acute COVID-19. Both conserved end residues are part of each CDR3. The D gene is left open where the match is weak. Expanded clones are given a class, and other clones once, few, many or no size at all.

CDR3 protein: CASSYSMGGTFGYTF
CDR3 DNA: TGTGCCAGCAGTTACTCGATGGGAGGGACGTTTGGCTACACCTTC
J gene: TRBJ1-2
D gene: NA
clone size: NA
V gene: TRBV6-5

CDR3 protein: CASNDGQSYEQYF
CDR3 DNA: TGTGCCAGCAATGACGGACAGAGCTACGAGCAGTACTTC
J gene: TRBJ2-7
D gene: NA
clone size: few
V gene: TRBV2

CDR3 protein: CSVEGFRDAYDTNYGYTF
CDR3 DNA: TGCAGCGTTGAGGGATTCAGGGATGCCTACGATACTAACTATGGCTACACCTTC
J gene: TRBJ1-2
D gene: NA
clone size: NA
V gene: TRBV29-1

CDR3 protein: CATSDTSGTASSGANVLTF
CDR3 DNA: TGTGCCACCAGTGATACTTCCGGGACAGCCTCCTCTGGGGCCAACGTCCTGACTTTC
J gene: TRBJ2-6
D gene: TRBD1
clone size: few
V gene: TRBV24-1

CDR3 protein: CASSLGRAHYEQYF
CDR3 DNA: TGTGCCAGCAGTTTAGGTAGAGCTCATTACGAGCAGTACTTC
J gene: TRBJ2-7
D gene: NA
clone size: NA
V gene: TRBV27

CDR3 protein: CASSSYSGRTLGEQYF
CDR3 DNA: TGTGCCAGCAGCTCCTATAGCGGGAGAACGCTCGGCGAGCAGTACTTC
J gene: TRBJ2-7
D gene: TRBD2
clone size: NA
V gene: TRBV5-6

CDR3 protein: CASKTLGQGGYTF
CDR3 DNA: TGTGCCAGCAAAACGTTAGGACAGGGAGGCTACACCTTC
J gene: TRBJ1-2
D gene: TRBD1
clone size: NA
V gene: TRBV7-9

CDR3 protein: CASTLTSGEETQYF
CDR3 DNA: TGTGCCAGCACCTTGACTAGCGGGGAGGAGACCCAGTACTTC
J gene: TRBJ2-5
D gene: TRBD2
clone size: few
V gene: TRBV5-6

CDR3 protein: CASSLVGFARVYSGANVLTF
CDR3 DNA: TGTGCCAGCAGCTTGGTAGGTTTCGCCAGGGTTTACTCTGGGGCCAACGTCCTGACTTTC
J gene: TRBJ2-6
D gene: NA
clone size: NA
V gene: TRBV5-5

CDR3 protein: CASSPPGQANYGYTF
CDR3 DNA: TGTGCCAGCAGCCCCCCCGGACAGGCAAACTATGGCTACACCTTC
J gene: TRBJ1-2
D gene: TRBD1
clone size: NA
V gene: TRBV7-9

CDR3 protein: CASSLSNGVDSPLHF
CDR3 DNA: TGTGCCAGCAGTTTATCGAACGGGGTGGATTCACCCCTCCACTTT
J gene: TRBJ1-6
D gene: NA
clone size: NA
V gene: TRBV27

CDR3 protein: CSVEEGRGTDTQYF
CDR3 DNA: TGCAGCGTTGAAGAGGGGAGGGGTACAGATACGCAGTATTTT
J gene: TRBJ2-3
D gene: TRBD2
clone size: NA
V gene: TRBV29-1

CDR3 protein: CASSQIAGGRNEQFF
CDR3 DNA: TGTGCCAGTAGTCAAATAGCGGGGGGGCGGAATGAGCAGTTCTTC
J gene: TRBJ2-1
D gene: TRBD2
clone size: NA
V gene: TRBV19

CDR3 protein: CASRLAVSYEQYF
CDR3 DNA: TGTGCCAGCAGACTAGCGGTCTCCTACGAGCAGTACTTC
J gene: TRBJ2-7
D gene: TRBD2
clone size: NA
V gene: TRBV28

CDR3 protein: CATSGQGNEQFF
CDR3 DNA: TGTGCCACCAGTGGCCAGGGGAATGAGCAGTTCTTC
J gene: TRBJ2-1
D gene: NA
clone size: NA
V gene: TRBV24-1

CDR3 protein: CASSAIQGSLNTEAFF
CDR3 DNA: TGTGCCAGCAGTGCCATACAGGGGAGTTTGAACACTGAAGCTTTCTTT
J gene: TRBJ1-1
D gene: TRBD1
clone size: NA
V gene: TRBV27

CDR3 protein: CASSLGETGQETQYF
CDR3 DNA: TGTGCCAGCAGCTTAGGGGAGACAGGCCAAGAGACCCAGTACTTC
J gene: TRBJ2-5
D gene: NA
clone size: NA
V gene: TRBV11-3

CDR3 protein: CASSQGRQGAPNQPQHF
CDR3 DNA: TGCGCCAGCAGCCAAGGCAGGCAGGGGGCTCCCAATCAGCCCCAGCATTTT
J gene: TRBJ1-5
D gene: TRBD1
clone size: few
V gene: TRBV4-1

CDR3 protein: CASSELGHYGYTF
CDR3 DNA: TGTGCCAGCAGTGAACTAGGTCACTATGGCTACACCTTC
J gene: TRBJ1-2
D gene: NA
clone size: NA
V gene: TRBV6-1

CDR3 protein: CASRPGTSGRGEQFF
CDR3 DNA: TGTGCCAGCAGGCCCGGGACTAGCGGGAGAGGTGAGCAGTTCTTC
J gene: TRBJ2-1
D gene: TRBD2
clone size: NA
V gene: TRBV6-5

CDR3 protein: CASSQFLWGRANEKLFF
CDR3 DNA: TGCGCCAGCAGCCAATTTTTATGGGGGCGGGCTAATGAAAAACTGTTTTTT
J gene: TRBJ1-4
D gene: NA
clone size: few
V gene: TRBV4-1

CDR3 protein: CASARTGSNEQYF
CDR3 DNA: TGTGCCAGCGCGAGGACAGGGAGTAACGAGCAGTACTTC
J gene: TRBJ2-7
D gene: TRBD1
clone size: NA
V gene: TRBV6-5

CDR3 protein: CASSTRTGEAAFF
CDR3 DNA: TGTGCCAGCAGCACACGGACAGGGGAAGCAGCTTTCTTT
J gene: TRBJ1-1
D gene: TRBD1
clone size: NA
V gene: TRBV11-2

CDR3 protein: CASSPGLTRATKETQYF
CDR3 DNA: TGTGCCAGCAGCCCGGGACTAACCCGGGCTACAAAAGAGACCCAGTACTTC
J gene: TRBJ2-5
D gene: TRBD2
clone size: few
V gene: TRBV5-8

CDR3 protein: CASSYVGGSEAFF
CDR3 DNA: TGTGCCAGCAGTTACGTCGGAGGCTCTGAAGCTTTCTTT
J gene: TRBJ1-1
D gene: NA
clone size: NA
V gene: TRBV6-2/TRBV6-3

CDR3 protein: CASSEGGVYLYEQYF
CDR3 DNA: TGTGCCAGCAGTGAGGGGGGAGTGTACCTCTACGAGCAGTACTTC
J gene: TRBJ2-7
D gene: NA
clone size: NA
V gene: TRBV6-1

CDR3 protein: CASSQEGTVNPYGYTF
CDR3 DNA: TGCGCCAGCAGCCAAGAGGGGACAGTTAATCCCTATGGCTACACCTTC
J gene: TRBJ1-2
D gene: TRBD1
clone size: NA
V gene: TRBV4-1

CDR3 protein: CASSLRVTSGGVSTDTQYF
CDR3 DNA: TGTGCCAGCAGCCTTAGGGTTACTAGCGGGGGGGTGAGCACAGATACGCAGTATTTT
J gene: TRBJ2-3
D gene: TRBD2
clone size: NA
V gene: TRBV7-2

CDR3 protein: CASSPPRATYEQYF
CDR3 DNA: TGTGCCAGCAGCCCTCCCAGGGCCACCTACGAGCAGTACTTC
J gene: TRBJ2-7
D gene: NA
clone size: many
V gene: TRBV13

CDR3 protein: CASSVGEYGYTF
CDR3 DNA: TGTGCCAGCAGCGTAGGGGAGTATGGCTACACCTTC
J gene: TRBJ1-2
D gene: NA
clone size: NA
V gene: TRBV9

CDR3 protein: CASSLGLAGRNEQFF
CDR3 DNA: TGTGCCAGCAGCTTAGGGCTAGCGGGACGGAATGAGCAGTTCTTC
J gene: TRBJ2-1
D gene: TRBD2
clone size: NA
V gene: TRBV13

CDR3 protein: CASSQDRANSPLHF
CDR3 DNA: TGTGCCAGCAGCCAAGACAGGGCAAATTCACCCCTCCACTTT
J gene: TRBJ1-6
D gene: NA
clone size: few
V gene: TRBV4-2

CDR3 protein: CASSPGTGLVGYTF
CDR3 DNA: TGTGCCAGCAGCCCCGGGACAGGGTTAGTTGGCTACACCTTC
J gene: TRBJ1-2
D gene: TRBD1
clone size: NA
V gene: TRBV7-2

CDR3 protein: CSVRTGGRSGNTIYF
CDR3 DNA: TGCAGCGTCCGAACAGGGGGAAGATCTGGAAACACCATATATTTT
J gene: TRBJ1-3
D gene: TRBD1
clone size: NA
V gene: TRBV29-1

CDR3 protein: CASSLGQGNTEAFF
CDR3 DNA: TGTGCCAGCAGCCTCGGACAGGGGAACACTGAAGCTTTCTTT
J gene: TRBJ1-1
D gene: TRBD1
clone size: NA
V gene: TRBV7-8

CDR3 protein: CASSFLAGFNEQFF
CDR3 DNA: TGCGCCAGCAGCTTCTTAGCGGGATTCAATGAGCAGTTCTTC
J gene: TRBJ2-1
D gene: TRBD2
clone size: NA
V gene: TRBV5-1

CDR3 protein: CASSDGRVPQFF
CDR3 DNA: TGTGCCAGCAGTGACGGGAGGGTCCCACAGTTCTTC
J gene: TRBJ2-1
D gene: TRBD2
clone size: NA
V gene: TRBV6-4

CDR3 protein: CASSPRVPLNTEAFF
CDR3 DNA: TGTGCCAGCAGTCCCAGGGTCCCCTTGAACACTGAAGCTTTCTTT
J gene: TRBJ1-1
D gene: NA
clone size: NA
V gene: TRBV6-2/TRBV6-3

CDR3 protein: CASNRGLGYTF
CDR3 DNA: TGTGCCAGCAACAGGGGTTTGGGCTACACCTTC
J gene: TRBJ1-2
D gene: TRBD1
clone size: many
V gene: TRBV28

CDR3 protein: CASSSDAGSNNEQFF
CDR3 DNA: TGTGCCAGCAGCTCAGATGCCGGGAGCAACAATGAGCAGTTCTTC
J gene: TRBJ2-1
D gene: NA
clone size: NA
V gene: TRBV5-5

CDR3 protein: CASTRGQGPYNEQFF
CDR3 DNA: TGTGCCAGCACCCGGGGACAGGGGCCTTACAATGAGCAGTTCTTC
J gene: TRBJ2-1
D gene: TRBD1
clone size: NA
V gene: TRBV2

CDR3 protein: CASSQGPYNSPLHF
CDR3 DNA: TGCGCCAGCAGCCAGGGGCCCTATAATTCACCCCTCCACTTT
J gene: TRBJ1-6
D gene: NA
clone size: few
V gene: TRBV4-3

CDR3 protein: CASSQDPGQEQFF
CDR3 DNA: TGCGCCAGCAGCCAGGATCCCGGACAGGAGCAGTTCTTC
J gene: TRBJ2-1
D gene: NA
clone size: NA
V gene: TRBV4-3

CDR3 protein: CAWRAGGSSYEQYF
CDR3 DNA: TGTGCCTGGAGAGCGGGGGGATCTTCCTACGAGCAGTACTTC
J gene: TRBJ2-7
D gene: TRBD2
clone size: NA
V gene: TRBV30

CDR3 protein: CASSQGPRGGQKPQHF
CDR3 DNA: TGCGCCAGCAGCCAAGGTCCTCGGGGGGGGCAAAAGCCCCAGCATTTT
J gene: TRBJ1-5
D gene: NA
clone size: few
V gene: TRBV4-1

CDR3 protein: CASSLGIGQGTGYTF
CDR3 DNA: TGTGCCAGCAGCTTAGGGATTGGACAGGGTACTGGCTACACCTTC
J gene: TRBJ1-2
D gene: TRBD1
clone size: NA
V gene: TRBV7-3

CDR3 protein: CASSLSPYLGTGSLLEAFF
CDR3 DNA: TGTGCCAGCAGTTTATCCCCTTACCTCGGGACAGGGAGCCTACTTGAAGCTTTCTTT
J gene: TRBJ1-1
D gene: TRBD1
clone size: NA
V gene: TRBV27

CDR3 protein: CASSHGLRRAGTGELFF
CDR3 DNA: TGTGCCAGCAGCCATGGCCTTCGGAGGGCCGGCACCGGGGAGCTGTTTTTT
J gene: TRBJ2-2
D gene: NA
clone size: NA
V gene: TRBV4-2

CDR3 protein: CASTQKYRMGGSYEQYF
CDR3 DNA: TGTGCCAGCACCCAGAAATACAGGATGGGGGGCTCCTACGAGCAGTACTTC
J gene: TRBJ2-7
D gene: NA
clone size: NA
V gene: TRBV3-1/TRBV3-2

CDR3 protein: CASSQVWRGTNTGELFF
CDR3 DNA: TGTGCCAGCAGCCAAGTTTGGCGGGGAACGAACACCGGGGAGCTGTTTTTT
J gene: TRBJ2-2
D gene: NA
clone size: NA
V gene: TRBV3-1/TRBV3-2

CDR3 protein: CASSVNNQPQHF
CDR3 DNA: TGTGCCAGCAGTGTTAACAATCAGCCCCAGCATTTT
J gene: TRBJ1-5
D gene: NA
clone size: NA
V gene: TRBV7-2

CDR3 protein: CASSADYSSTDTQYF
CDR3 DNA: TGTGCCAGCAGTGCAGACTATTCCAGCACAGATACGCAGTATTTT
J gene: TRBJ2-3
D gene: NA
clone size: NA
V gene: TRBV2

CDR3 protein: CASSSKLGSYEQYF
CDR3 DNA: TGTGCCAGCAGCTCGAAGCTTGGCTCCTACGAGCAGTACTTC
J gene: TRBJ2-7
D gene: NA
clone size: few
V gene: TRBV5-4

CDR3 protein: CASSFSGGYYGYTF
CDR3 DNA: TGTGCCAGCAGTTTCTCAGGGGGCTATTATGGCTACACCTTC
J gene: TRBJ1-2
D gene: TRBD1
clone size: NA
V gene: TRBV27

CDR3 protein: CASSLSSGRAAGELFF
CDR3 DNA: TGTGCCAGCAGCTTATCGAGTGGGAGGGCCGCCGGGGAGCTGTTTTTT
J gene: TRBJ2-2
D gene: TRBD2
clone size: NA
V gene: TRBV7-6

CDR3 protein: CASSRQGLRAFF
CDR3 DNA: TGTGCCAGCAGTCGACAGGGGTTGAGGGCTTTCTTT
J gene: TRBJ1-1
D gene: TRBD1
clone size: NA
V gene: TRBV28

CDR3 protein: CASRDTGQPQHF
CDR3 DNA: TGTGCCAGTCGGGACACAGGGCAGCCCCAGCATTTT
J gene: TRBJ1-5
D gene: NA
clone size: NA
V gene: TRBV19